This T cell receptor beta chain was observed in a study of cytomegalovirus exposure and HLA in healthy donors (dated by TCRdb to about 2017). Regarding the research as a whole: In an earlier analysis of roughly 500 of the donors, roughly 300 Gb of sequence data and approximately 100 million unique TCR beta sequences from some 170 million T cells were reported. About 280 gigabases of sequencing data and around 88 million unique TCR sequences made up an early release that covered about 640 HLA-typed donors. Donor age, sex, ethnicity and CMV serostatus were collected together with the repertoire data. To decide whether each TCR beta V gene segment behaved as functional or pseudogenic, an earlier analysis of approximately 620 of the donors relied on high-throughput TCR beta sequencing. Typing coverage differed by locus: A, B, C, DRB1 and DQB1 were typed in about 620-630 donors, DQA1 in about 510, DPA1 in 600 to 610, and DPB1 in just under 490. To predict cytomegalovirus infection status, the study combined high-throughput TCR immunosequencing, statistical association of individual TCRs with disease status, and machine learning. To study patterns of TCR occurrence, a later analysis re-analyzed previously published TCR beta repertoires from around 660 donors and added high-resolution HLA genotyping. The study used immunosequencing to profile the T cell repertoires of around 600 subjects and linked those repertoires to cytomegalovirus serostatus. Five DR-DQ haplotypes were treated as single units for association and clustering because of strong linkage in the cohort. Among the roughly 400 genotyped donors, around 81% belonged to the genetic ancestry cluster associated with self-reported Caucasian donors. A later genetic analysis took genome-wide SNP genotypes for 398 of the 666 donors and used that subset as a discovery cohort. Rather than drawing on any new phenotypic data, the later analysis identified candidate immune exposures from TCR beta sequences and the way those sequences occurred across donors. Class I and class II HLA loci were covered by the typing at four-digit resolution. A separate validation cohort of over 95 different subjects was used in addition to the approximately 700-subject first cohort. All discovery cohort repertoires had been generated using a single sequencing platform. On average, around 230,000 unique TCR beta nucleotide sequences were sequenced per donor among a few hundred genotyped donors of the cohort, with roughly 18% of those sequences being non-productive. The study aimed to test whether signatures of past pathogen exposure could be identified by cataloging public T cell receptors. What the study reported, not specific to this receptor: According to a later analysis, TCR association rates differed among HLA loci, with DRB1 alleles showing the most associated TCRs and HLA-C alleles showing the fewest. The earlier analysis of fewer than 750 of the donors excluded roughly 17 rarely observed V segments, including chromosome 9 orphons, because counts were too low. Because HLA typing was missing for some donors at each locus, association tests included only the typed subset. A later analysis found that most CMV-associated TCR beta chains appeared HLA-restricted, with HLA associations seemingly driven largely by CMV exposure. According to a later genetic analysis, donors in an Asian-associated ancestry cluster had fewer N-insertions in productive TCRs than the roughly 700-donor mean. Most TCR sequences were seen in very few donors, while some public TCRs were found in many individuals. In a later analysis, several top co-occurrence clusters were reported to appear linked to parvovirus B19, influenza, CMV and Epstein-Barr virus. Because the 87-base-pair reads could not distinguish some IMGT-functional V segments, including TRBV6-2 and TRBV6-3, those segments were excluded. V-gene and J-gene trimming of TCR beta chains was associated with a missense DCLRE1C variant in a later genetic analysis, and the association was replicated in an independent cohort. Strong co-occurrence of HLA alleles, especially DR and DQ, made assigning TCR associations to individual alleles difficult. It was suggested by the authors that the approach could potentially be generalized to other disease states and immunological phenotypes. The only immune exposure information available for the cohort was CMV serostatus. In vitro tests confirmed that a few of the cytomegalovirus-associated TCR beta chains recognize cytomegalovirus antigens. An earlier analysis of around 600 of the donors showed that most TCR beta V segments appeared in productive rearrangements either about 90% or about 30% of the time, which broadly matched IMGT annotations. Correlated functional status among segregating V segments might be attributable to linkage disequilibrium, but an unknown experimental factor could not be ruled out. In a later analysis, HLA-associated TCR beta chains were found to be more clonally expanded and to have lower generation probabilities than equally common non-associated chains. A total of 150 to 200 TCR beta chains were listed by the study as associated with cytomegalovirus. A further reported finding was that TCR beta sequences accurately predicted the HLA-A and HLA-B alleles for most subjects in the first cohort. The classifier was reported to diagnose cytomegalovirus status with high specificity and sensitivity in both the original and validation cohorts. At a false discovery rate of 0.05, a later analysis linked around 17,000 TCR beta sequences to specific HLA alleles. Presence/absence analyses assumed roughly uniform sequencing depth across donors, an assumption that may not hold. In this cohort, only TCR beta chains were sequenced, and detectable features were limited by the absence of alpha or paired-chain data. A cluster of highly shared sequence variants was judged likely to be a technical artifact of the sequencing pipeline.

The CDR3 starts with the cysteine, ends with the phenylalanine, and has 15 residues. Kept here is only the CDR3 DNA, which spans 45 bases and is read in frame from base 1. Trimming takes 4 bases from V and 10 bases from J, and the germline ends sit 18 bases apart. The germline V gene provides CDR1 SGHRS and CDR2 YFSETQ. Library generation was performed with the immunoSEQ multiplex PCR assay. For the multiplex PCR, a mixture combining 60 forward primers for TCR Vbeta segments and 13 reverse primers for TCR Jbeta segments was used. The CDR3 region of rearranged TCR beta genes was amplified from genomic DNA with a multiplex PCR assay. The amplified TCR beta libraries were sequenced on the Illumina HiSeq System as 87-base-pair reads. Regarding the original processing steps: Across the 640 or so repertoires, a later analysis counted tens of millions of unique TCR beta chains, 8.5 million to 12 million of which were shared by at least two donors. Raw reads were error-corrected and collapsed into unique sequences by a nearest-neighbor algorithm in which closely related sequences were merged to remove PCR and sequencing errors. V, D and J gene segments were assigned by aligning CDR3 sequences to IMGT reference sequences. Each retained sequence needed at least a six-nucleotide match to both a V gene segment and a J gene segment. Rearrangements were classified as productive when the CDR3 lacked stop codons and remained in frame with V and J, and all other rearrangements were classified as non-productive. Following IMGT convention, CDR3 was defined as the stretch from the second conserved V-encoded cysteine up to the conserved J-encoded phenylalanine. In an earlier analysis of more than 550 of the donors, sequences lacking an unambiguous match to a single V gene segment were excluded. An earlier analysis of almost 600 of the donors classified V segments as functional when productive rearrangements were above 56.7% and as segregating when the standard deviation between donors was above 5%. A statistical classification framework was developed to diagnose cytomegalovirus status using the catalog of TCR beta chain sequences. V and J gene assignment, in a later analysis, came from comparing TCR nucleotide sequences with IMGT/GENE-DB human TR gene sequences. The TCRdist pipeline was used in a later analysis to assign CDR3 sequences and most-parsimonious VDJ recombination scenarios. In a later analysis, each TCR beta chain was defined by its CDR3 amino acid sequence together with its V-gene family, and reads lacking a unique V-gene family were excluded. A later analysis removed over 500 highly shared, low-generation-probability nucleotide sequences to deal with suspected cross-contamination and a sequencing artifact. In a later analysis, a clonal expansion index was calculated for each public chain from normalized within-repertoire ranks of inferred template counts. A later analysis computed generation probabilities with a VDJ recombination model fitted to out-of-frame rearrangements, and checked the results against IGoR. A later analysis scored TCR-TCR, TCR-HLA and TCR-CMV co-occurrence with hypergeometric tests, applying a repertoire-size bias correction to TCR pairs. In a later analysis, false discovery rates were estimated by permuting HLA or CMV assignments 20 times. A later analysis grouped co-occurring TCRs with DBSCAN, adding TCRdist sequence similarity when clustering within HLA-allele-positive subsets. Repertoires with fewer than 30,000 or more than 120,000 public chains, plus five repertoires with anomalous nucleotide sharing, were excluded from co-occurrence clustering. TCRdb carries this immuneACCESS record with in-frame sequences only. Its versions omit some clonotypes, under half of them owing to an unresolved V gene in the studies checked, with the rest unexplained. That table is the source of V, J and clone size, and D and trimming were worked out from the DNA. This sample lists 150,000 to 200,000 clones; approximately 80% were detected once. Together, the top ten hold around 2.1% of the sample.

The cohort comprised 666 healthy bone marrow donors. All cohort members were sampled while nominally healthy, although unrecorded immune exposures were likely present. The donor tested CMV seropositive, placing the donor among the approximately 290 seropositive members of the cohort. Each donor provided a peripheral blood sample, and peripheral blood mononuclear cells were used for TCR beta sequencing. Genomic DNA was extracted from the blood cell samples with the Qiagen DNeasy Blood Extraction Kit. This clone appeared a few times. Its antigen is unknown. One base away there is no much larger clone; base qualities are not given.

Recombination linked TRBV5-1 to TRBJ1-6; the D segment could be TRBD1, given 6 matching bases. This receptor was obtained from a man aged 50 to 59 in good health and CMV-seropositive. Sequenced sample: PBMCs. The sequenced DNA: TGCGCCAGCAGCCCCCAACAGGGTACCGGCTCACCCCTCCACTTT. The encoded protein is CASSPQQGTGSPLHF.